This record concerns one T cell receptor (beta chain) sequence. Its matching antigen is unknown. Libraries were prepared by immunoSEQ multiplex PCR; TCRdb keeps only in-frame clonotypes and omits some of them. The sample yields some 2,100,000 clones, just over 90% seen once. These data are taken from a study of shared clonotypes between healthy human individuals. Study outcomes and limitations: Among the subsets, naive ones generally showed larger estimated richness than memory ones.

The naive CD8 fraction comprised CD45RO-negative cells positively selected for CCR7 and excluded terminally differentiated effector memory CD45RA+ cells. Donors were healthy HIV-negative adults without recent acute infections or vaccinations. From germline, CDR1 is MNHEY and CDR2 SMNVEV (reference sequence). The CDR3 covers 14 residues. J was trimmed by 1 base and V by 7 bases; bases with no gene match: 6. Sequenced: naive CD8+ T cells from PBMCs. This rearrangement joins TRBV27 to TRBJ1-1; 7 nucleotides agree with TRBD1. The origin of this receptor is a young man in good health. Some clones in this sample may be carry-over from other donors' samples. The CDR3 loop reads CASTLYRGNTEAFF. The CDR3 DNA follows: TGTGCCAGCACCCTGTACAGGGGGAACACTGAAGCTTTCTTT.